These T cell receptor beta chains were read from a single sample in a study of cytomegalovirus exposure and HLA in healthy donors. TCRdb keeps only in-frame clones here, not all; method: immunoSEQ multiplex PCR. The table records 150,000 to 170,000 clones, more than 75% of them present only once. Sequencing was carried out using PBMCs. The receptors here all came from a woman between 40 and 50 years old in good health and CMV-seropositive. The conserved cysteine and the conserved F or W are not part of the CDR3 here. Each record gives: V gene, D gene, J gene, CDR3 protein. The D gene is left open where the match is weak.

>TRBV7-9|NA|TRBJ2-3
ASSFGGRTDTQY
>TRBV18|NA|TRBJ2-2
ASSPSPVRGTGELF
>TRBV18|TRBD1|TRBJ2-5
ASSPPSAGTGSSRAY
>TRBV9|NA|TRBJ1-1
ASSVVDSLTEAF
>TRBV9|TRBD1|TRBJ2-2
ASSATTGETGELF
>TRBV29-1|TRBD1|TRBJ2-1
SADRDRVMHEQF
>TRBV6-6|TRBD1|TRBJ2-7
ASSPRTGSLYEQY
>TRBV11-3|TRBD2|TRBJ2-3
ASSSRLAGVHPDTQY
>TRBV27|TRBD2|TRBJ2-1
ASSFLGGRNEQF
>TRBV11-2|TRBD1|TRBJ1-4
ASSPRQGWNEKLF
>TRBV9|TRBD2|TRBJ2-1
ASSVAGGVEQF
>TRBV28|NA|TRBJ2-7
ASSLRGNSYEQY
>TRBV10-3|TRBD1|TRBJ1-1
AISVLTGKQAF
>TRBV27|TRBD2|TRBJ2-7
ASSLSSGRVHYEQY
>TRBV30|NA|TRBJ1-4
AWNRDRREKLF